This T cell receptor beta chain was retrieved from a study of control samples from healthy donors and cancer patients (dated by TCRdb to the early 2020s). A distance of 14 bases separates the germline ends of V and J, which lose 3 bases and 11 bases respectively. Taken from cysteine to phenylalanine, the CDR3 has 14 residues. The retained sequence is limited to the CDR3, 42 bases, with the frame set at the first base. CDR1 and CDR2 are read off the germline V gene (reference sequence) as SEHNR and FQNEAQ. This clone has just one count. The antigen it recognizes is unknown. The record has no base qualities; no much larger clone is one base away. Libraries were built with the immunoSEQ multiplex PCR assay. Here the immuneACCESS table is served through TCRdb, limited to in-frame sequences with V and J called. Missing clones are a known gap in these copies; in checked studies unresolved V genes cover under half, and the rest lacks a known reason. The sample data list 77,000 or so clones, and 91% of these were observed just once. 15% to 17% of the sample goes to the ten largest clones.

The source of this sequence is a man aged 25-45 years in good health. What was sequenced was blood. The sequence links TRBV7-9 to TRBJ1-6, and possibly TRBD1, on 6 matching bases. Here is the DNA: TGTGCCAGCAGCTTCCCGGACAGTTTCCCACCCCTCCACTTT. It codes for CASSFPDSFPPLHF.